The 5 T cell receptor beta chains given below trace back to one sample, sequenced in a study of cytomegalovirus exposure and HLA in healthy donors. Researchers ran the PCR with 60 Vbeta and 13 Jbeta primers. The data were produced by immunoSEQ multiplex PCR, yet TCRdb's version contains in-frame clones alone and is incomplete. The sample includes 200,000 to 250,000 clones, approximately 88% of them seen just once. Specimen: PBMCs. Every receptor here comes from a boy younger than 10 in good health and CMV-seronegative.

The rearrangement links TRBV6-1 to TRBJ1-2, with 8 bases identical to TRBD1. J was trimmed by 4 bases and V by 6 bases; bases with no gene match: 10. Germline V lookup: CDR1 MNHNS, CDR2 SASEGT. The CDR3 covers 15 residues. CDR3 bases: TGTGCCAGCAGAACCACCGGGACAGGCGCCTATGGCTACACCTTC. It codes for CASRTTGTGAYGYTF.

This chain uses TRBV16 with TRBJ1-2; D is possibly TRBD1 (5 bases). Germline lookup yields CDR1 KGHSY and CDR2 FQNENV. The CDR3 sequence is 16 residues long. Trimming stripped 4 bases from V and 3 bases from J, with 18 bases between. CDR3 DNA: TGTGCCAGCAGCCCCGAAATTAGGACACTCTACTATGGCTACACCTTC. This sequence encodes CASSPEIRTLYYGYTF. Variable domain in full (rest from reference TRBV16 and TRBJ1-2): GEEVAQTPKHLVRGEGQKAKLYCAPIKGHSYVFWYQQVLKNEFKFLISFQNENVFDETGMPKERFSAKCLPNSPCSLEIQATKLEDSAVYFCASSPEIRTLYYGYTFGSGTRLTVV.

V usage is TRBV7-2 and J usage is TRBJ2-1; D might be TRBD1 (7 bases). Germline CDR1 reads SGHTA; CDR2 reads FQGNSA. The ends were cut back, 2 bases at V and 10 bases at J, with 15 bases in the middle. This CDR3 has 14 residues. Written as DNA, the CDR3 is TGTGCCAGCAGCTTATTAGCGGCAGGGGGGGAGCAGTTCTTC. This sequence encodes CASSLLAAGGEQFF.

The chain uses TRBV19 and TRBJ2-3; D ambiguous. Germline CDR1 LNHDA, CDR2 SQIVND (reference sequence). The length of the CDR3 is 14 residues. The V end was cut by 4 bases, the J end by 3 bases, with 11 bases between. CDR3 sequence: CASSSTTVTDTQYF. CDR3 coding DNA: TGTGCCAGTAGTAGCACCACAGTGACAGATACGCAGTATTTT. The complete variable domain, with remaining parts taken from reference TRBV19 and TRBJ2-3, reads DGGITQSPKYLFRKEGQNVTLSCEQNLNHDAMYWYRQDPGQGLRLIYYSQIVNDFQKGDIAEGYSVSREKKESFPLTVTSAQKNPTAFYLCASSSTTVTDTQYFGPGTRLTVL.

J is TRBJ2-5 and V is TRBV7-2; 7 nucleotides match TRBD2. The CDR3 runs to 14 residues. CDR1 and CDR2 (germline): SGHTA, FQGNSA. J was trimmed by 0 bases and V by 6 bases; bases with no gene match: 4. Here the CDR3 reads CASRPTSDQETQYF. The CDR3 nucleotides read TGTGCCAGCAGGCCCACTAGCGACCAAGAGACCCAGTACTTC. The complete variable domain, with remaining parts taken from reference TRBV7-2 and TRBJ2-5, reads GAGVSQSPSNKVTEKGKDVELRCDPISGHTALYWYRQSLGQGLEFLIYFQGNSAPDKSGLPSDRFSAERTGGSVSTLTIQRTQQEDSAVYLCASRPTSDQETQYFGPGTRLLVL.